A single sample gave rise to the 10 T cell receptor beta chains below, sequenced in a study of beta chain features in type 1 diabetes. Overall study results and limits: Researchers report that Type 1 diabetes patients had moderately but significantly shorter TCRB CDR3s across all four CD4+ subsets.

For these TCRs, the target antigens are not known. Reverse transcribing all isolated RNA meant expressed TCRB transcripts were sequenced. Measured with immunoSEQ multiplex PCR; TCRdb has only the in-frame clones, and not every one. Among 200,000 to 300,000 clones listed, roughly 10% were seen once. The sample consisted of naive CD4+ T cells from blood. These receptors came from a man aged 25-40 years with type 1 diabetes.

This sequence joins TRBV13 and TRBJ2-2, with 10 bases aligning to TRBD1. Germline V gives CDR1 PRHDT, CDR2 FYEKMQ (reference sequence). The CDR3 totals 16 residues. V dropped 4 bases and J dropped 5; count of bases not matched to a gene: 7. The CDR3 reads CASSSRQGAVTGELFF. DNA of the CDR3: TGTGCCAGCAGCTCGAGACAGGGGGCCGTAACCGGGGAGCTGTTTTTT. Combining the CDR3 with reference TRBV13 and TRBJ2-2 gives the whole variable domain AAGVIQSPRHLIKEKRETATLKCYPIPRHDTVYWYQQGPGQDPQFLISFYEKMQSDKGSIPDRFSAQQFSDYHSELNMSSLELGDSALYFCASSSRQGAVTGELFFGEGSRLTVL.

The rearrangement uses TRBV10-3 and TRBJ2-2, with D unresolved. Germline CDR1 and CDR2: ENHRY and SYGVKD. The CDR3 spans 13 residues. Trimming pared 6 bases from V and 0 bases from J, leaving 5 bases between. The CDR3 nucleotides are TGTGCCATCAGGACTGCGAACACCGGGGAGCTGTTTTTT. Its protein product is CAIRTANTGELFF.

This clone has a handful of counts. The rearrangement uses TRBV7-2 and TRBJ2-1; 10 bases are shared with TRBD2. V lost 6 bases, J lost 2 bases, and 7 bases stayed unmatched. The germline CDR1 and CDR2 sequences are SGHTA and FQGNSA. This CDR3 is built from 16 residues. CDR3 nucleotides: TGTGCCAGCAGGAGCCTGAGCGGGGGGGCCTACAATGAGCAGTTCTTC. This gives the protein CASRSLSGGAYNEQFF.

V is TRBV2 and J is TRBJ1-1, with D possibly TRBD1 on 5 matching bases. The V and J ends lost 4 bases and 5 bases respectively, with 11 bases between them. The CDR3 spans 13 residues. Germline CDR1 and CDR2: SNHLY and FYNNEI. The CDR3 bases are TGTGCCAGCAGTGCGAGCGGGGGGACTGAAGCTTTCTTT. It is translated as CASSASGGTEAFF.

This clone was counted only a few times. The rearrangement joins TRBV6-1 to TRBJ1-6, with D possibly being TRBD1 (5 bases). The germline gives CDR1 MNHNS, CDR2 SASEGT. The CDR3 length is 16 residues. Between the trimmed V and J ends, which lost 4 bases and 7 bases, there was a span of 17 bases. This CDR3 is CASSGLLLGGNSPLHF. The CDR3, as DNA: TGTGCCAGCAGTGGGTTACTATTGGGGGGGAATTCACCCCTCCACTTT.

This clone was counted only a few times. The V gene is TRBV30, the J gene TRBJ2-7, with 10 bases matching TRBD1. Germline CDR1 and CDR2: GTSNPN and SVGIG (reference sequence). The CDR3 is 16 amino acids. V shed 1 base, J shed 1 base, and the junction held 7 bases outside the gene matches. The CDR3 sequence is CAWSGVRTGGSYEQYF. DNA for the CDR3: TGTGCCTGGAGTGGAGTCCGGACAGGGGGTTCCTACGAGCAGTACTTC.

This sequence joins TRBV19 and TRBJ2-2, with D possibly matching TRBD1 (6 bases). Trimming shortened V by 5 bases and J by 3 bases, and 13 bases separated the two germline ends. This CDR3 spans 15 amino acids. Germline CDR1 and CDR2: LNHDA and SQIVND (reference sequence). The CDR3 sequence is CASSLYRADTGELFF. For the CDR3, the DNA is TGTGCCAGTAGTCTCTACAGGGCCGACACCGGGGAGCTGTTTTTT.

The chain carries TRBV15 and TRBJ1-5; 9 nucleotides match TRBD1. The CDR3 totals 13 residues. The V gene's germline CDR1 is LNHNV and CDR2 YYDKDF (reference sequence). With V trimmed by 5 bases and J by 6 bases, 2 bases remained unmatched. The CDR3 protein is CATSGQGIQPQHF. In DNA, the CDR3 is TGTGCCACCAGCGGACAGGGGATTCAGCCCCAGCATTTT.

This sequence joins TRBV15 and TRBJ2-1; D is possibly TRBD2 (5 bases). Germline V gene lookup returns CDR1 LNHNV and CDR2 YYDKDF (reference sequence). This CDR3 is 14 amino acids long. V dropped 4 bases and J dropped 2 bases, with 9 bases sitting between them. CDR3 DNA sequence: TGTGCCACCAGCACCCGGAGGACCTACAATGAGCAGTTCTTC. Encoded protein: CATSTRRTYNEQFF.

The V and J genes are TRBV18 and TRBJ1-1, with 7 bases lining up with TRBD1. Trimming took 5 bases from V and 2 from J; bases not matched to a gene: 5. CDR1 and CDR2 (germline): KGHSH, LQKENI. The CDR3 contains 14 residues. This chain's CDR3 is CASSVGQLNTEAFF. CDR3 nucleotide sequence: TGTGCCAGCTCAGTGGGACAGCTTAACACTGAAGCTTTCTTT.